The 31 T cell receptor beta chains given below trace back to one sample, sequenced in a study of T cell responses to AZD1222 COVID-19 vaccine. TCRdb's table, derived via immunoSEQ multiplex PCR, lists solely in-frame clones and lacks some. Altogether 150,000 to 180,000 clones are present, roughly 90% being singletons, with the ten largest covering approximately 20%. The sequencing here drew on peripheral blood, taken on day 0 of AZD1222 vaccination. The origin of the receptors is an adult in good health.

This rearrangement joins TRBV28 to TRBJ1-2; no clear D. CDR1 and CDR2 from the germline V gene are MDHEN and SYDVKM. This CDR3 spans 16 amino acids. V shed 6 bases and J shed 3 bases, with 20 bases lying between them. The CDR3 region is CASSAPSGERDYGYTF. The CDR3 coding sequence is TGTGCCAGCAGCGCCCCTTCCGGGGAGCGGGACTATGGCTACACCTTC.

The chain's CDR3 is CASSDDRDRVSYGYTF. CDR3 bases: TGTGCCAGCAGTGATGACCGGGACAGGGTGTCTTATGGCTACACCTTC. The chain carries TRBV2 and TRBJ1-2; 9 positions agree with TRBD1. The germline V gene has CDR1 SNHLY and CDR2 FYNNEI. V shed 3 bases, J shed 5 bases, and the junction held 10 bases outside the gene matches. The CDR3 is made up of 16 amino acids.

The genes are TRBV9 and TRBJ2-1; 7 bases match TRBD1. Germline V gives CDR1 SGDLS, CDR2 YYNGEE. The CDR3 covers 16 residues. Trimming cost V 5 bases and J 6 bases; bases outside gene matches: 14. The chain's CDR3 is CASSIDPREGANEQFF. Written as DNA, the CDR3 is TGTGCCAGCAGTATAGACCCCCGAGAGGGGGCCAATGAGCAGTTCTTC.

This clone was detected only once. CDR3 bases: TGTGCCAGTAGTATAGTGGCGACAGGGGTCGCCTTCTACGAGCAGTACTTC. It codes for CASSIVATGVAFYEQYF. The chain combines TRBV19 with TRBJ2-7; 8 bases map to TRBD1. The CDR3 covers 17 residues. The V gene end was trimmed by 1 base and the J gene end by 3 bases; junction bases not matched to a gene: 11. From germline, CDR1 is LNHDA and CDR2 SQIVND (reference sequence).

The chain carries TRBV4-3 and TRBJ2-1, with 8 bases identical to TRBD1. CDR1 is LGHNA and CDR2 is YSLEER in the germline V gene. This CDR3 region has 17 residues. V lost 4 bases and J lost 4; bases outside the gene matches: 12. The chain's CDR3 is CASSRDTRTGRYNEQFF. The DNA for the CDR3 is TGCGCCAGCAGCCGAGATACCCGGACAGGGCGATACAATGAGCAGTTCTTC.

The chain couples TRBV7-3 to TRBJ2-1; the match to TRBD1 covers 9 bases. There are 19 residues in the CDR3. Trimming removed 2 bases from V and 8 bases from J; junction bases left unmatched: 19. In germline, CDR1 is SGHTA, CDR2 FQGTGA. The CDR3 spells CASSLWAGFVGTGSDEQFF. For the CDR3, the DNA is TGTGCCAGCAGCTTATGGGCTGGGTTTGTTGGGACAGGGAGCGATGAGCAGTTCTTC.

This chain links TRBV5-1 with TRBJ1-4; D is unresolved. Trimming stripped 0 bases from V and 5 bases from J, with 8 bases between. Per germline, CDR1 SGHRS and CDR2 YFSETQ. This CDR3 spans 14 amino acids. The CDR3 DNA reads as TGCGCCAGCAGCTTGGACAGCCCAAATGAAAAACTGTTTTTT. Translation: CASSLDSPNEKLFF.

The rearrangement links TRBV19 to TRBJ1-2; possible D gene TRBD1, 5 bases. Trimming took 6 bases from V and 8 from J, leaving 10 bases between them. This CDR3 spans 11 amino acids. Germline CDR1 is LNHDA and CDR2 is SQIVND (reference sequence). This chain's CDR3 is CASSNGGGYTF. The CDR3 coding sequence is TGTGCCAGTAGCAACGGGGGAGGCTACACCTTC.

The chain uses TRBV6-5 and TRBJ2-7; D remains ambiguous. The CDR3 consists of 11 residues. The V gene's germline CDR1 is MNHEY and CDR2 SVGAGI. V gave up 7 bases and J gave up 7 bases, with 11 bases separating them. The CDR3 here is CASTSMGEQYF. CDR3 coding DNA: TGTGCCAGCACCTCCATGGGGGAGCAGTACTTC.

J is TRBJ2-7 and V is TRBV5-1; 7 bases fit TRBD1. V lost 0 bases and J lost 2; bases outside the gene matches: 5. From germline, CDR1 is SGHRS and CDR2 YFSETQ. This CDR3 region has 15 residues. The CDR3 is CASSLGGGRAYEQYF. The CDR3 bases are TGCGCCAGCAGCTTGGGAGGGGGCAGGGCCTACGAGCAGTACTTC.

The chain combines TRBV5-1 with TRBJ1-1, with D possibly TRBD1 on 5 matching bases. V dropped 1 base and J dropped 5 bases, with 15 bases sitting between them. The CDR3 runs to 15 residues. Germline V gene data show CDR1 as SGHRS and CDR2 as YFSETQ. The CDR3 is CASSLWAGRKTEAFF. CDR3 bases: TGCGCCAGCAGCTTGTGGGCAGGGCGAAAGACTGAAGCTTTCTTT.

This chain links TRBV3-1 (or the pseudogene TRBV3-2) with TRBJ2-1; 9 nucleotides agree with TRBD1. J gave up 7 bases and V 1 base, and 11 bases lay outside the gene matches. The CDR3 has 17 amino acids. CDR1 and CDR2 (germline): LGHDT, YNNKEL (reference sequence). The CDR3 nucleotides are TGTGCCAGCAGCCAAGGCCTCTCGGACAGGGGTCGAAATGAGCAGTTCTTC. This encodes CASSQGLSDRGRNEQFF.

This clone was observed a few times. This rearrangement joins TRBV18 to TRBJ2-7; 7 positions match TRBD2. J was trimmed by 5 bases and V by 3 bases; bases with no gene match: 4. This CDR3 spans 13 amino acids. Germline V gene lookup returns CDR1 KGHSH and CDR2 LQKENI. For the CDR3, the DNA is TGTGCCAGCTCACCGTCGGGGGGTAACGAGCAGTACTTC. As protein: CASSPSGGNEQYF.

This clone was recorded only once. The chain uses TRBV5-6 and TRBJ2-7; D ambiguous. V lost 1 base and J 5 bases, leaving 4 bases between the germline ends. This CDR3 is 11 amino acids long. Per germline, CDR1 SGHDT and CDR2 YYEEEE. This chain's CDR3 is CASSLYHEQYF. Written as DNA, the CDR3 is TGTGCCAGCAGCTTGTACCACGAGCAGTACTTC.

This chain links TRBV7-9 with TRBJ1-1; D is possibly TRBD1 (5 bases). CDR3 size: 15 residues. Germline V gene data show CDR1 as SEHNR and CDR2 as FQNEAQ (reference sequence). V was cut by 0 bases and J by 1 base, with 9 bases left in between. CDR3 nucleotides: TGTGCCAGCAGCTTAGCGGGGCAGCCGAACACTGAAGCTTTCTTT. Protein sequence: CASSLAGQPNTEAFF. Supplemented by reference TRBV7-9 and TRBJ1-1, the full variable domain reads DTGVSQNPRHKITKRGQNVTFRCDPISEHNRLYWYRQTLGQGPEFLTYFQNEAQLEKSRLLSDRFSAERPKGSFSTLEIQRTEQGDSAMYLCASSLAGQPNTEAFFGQGTRLTVV.

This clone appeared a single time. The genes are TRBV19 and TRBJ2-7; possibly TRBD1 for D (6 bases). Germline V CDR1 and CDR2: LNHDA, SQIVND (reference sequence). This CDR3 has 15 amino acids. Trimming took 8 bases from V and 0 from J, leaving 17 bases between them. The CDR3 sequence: CASSKPDSYSYEQYF. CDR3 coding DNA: TGTGCCAGTTCCAAACCGGACAGTTACTCCTACGAGCAGTACTTC.

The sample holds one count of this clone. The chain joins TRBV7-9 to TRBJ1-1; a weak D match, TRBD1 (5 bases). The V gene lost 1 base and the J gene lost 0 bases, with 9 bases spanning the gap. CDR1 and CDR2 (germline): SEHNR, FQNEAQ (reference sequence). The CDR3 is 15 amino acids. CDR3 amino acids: CASSLGGSLNTEAFF. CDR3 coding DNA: TGTGCCAGCAGCTTAGGGGGGTCGTTGAACACTGAAGCTTTCTTT.

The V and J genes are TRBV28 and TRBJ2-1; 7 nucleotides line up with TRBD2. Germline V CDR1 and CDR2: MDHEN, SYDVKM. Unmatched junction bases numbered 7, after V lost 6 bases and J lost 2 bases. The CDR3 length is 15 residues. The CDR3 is CASRLPAGTYNEQFF. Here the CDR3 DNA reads TGTGCCAGCAGGCTTCCAGCGGGGACCTACAATGAGCAGTTCTTC.

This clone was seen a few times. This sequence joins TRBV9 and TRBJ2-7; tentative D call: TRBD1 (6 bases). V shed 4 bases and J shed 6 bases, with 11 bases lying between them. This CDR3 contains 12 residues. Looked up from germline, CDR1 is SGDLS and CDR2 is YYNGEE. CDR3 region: CASSQGFAEQYF. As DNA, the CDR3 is TGTGCCAGCAGCCAGGGGTTTGCCGAGCAGTACTTC.

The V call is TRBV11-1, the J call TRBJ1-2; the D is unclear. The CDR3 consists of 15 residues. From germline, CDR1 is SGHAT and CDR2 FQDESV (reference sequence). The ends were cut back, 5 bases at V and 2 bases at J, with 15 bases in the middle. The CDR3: CASSTGGPSNYGYTF. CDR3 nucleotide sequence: TGTGCCAGCAGCACCGGTGGGCCCTCCAACTATGGCTACACCTTC.

CDR3 bases: TGTGCCAGCAGCTTAATAGCCCCAGAGAGGCGTGGGGATCAGCCCCAGCATTTT. This gives the protein CASSLIAPERRGDQPQHF. The chain uses TRBV7-6 and TRBJ1-5, with no clear D. Germline V gene lookup returns CDR1 SGHVS and CDR2 FNYEAQ. V was trimmed by 2 bases and J by 5 bases, leaving 22 bases between them. CDR3 length equals 18 residues. Supplemented by reference TRBV7-6 and TRBJ1-5, the full variable domain reads GAGVSQSPRYKVTKRGQDVALRCDPISGHVSLYWYRQALGQGPEFLTYFNYEAQQDKSGLPNDRFSAERPEGSISTLTIQRTEQRDSAMYRCASSLIAPERRGDQPQHFGDGTRLSIL.

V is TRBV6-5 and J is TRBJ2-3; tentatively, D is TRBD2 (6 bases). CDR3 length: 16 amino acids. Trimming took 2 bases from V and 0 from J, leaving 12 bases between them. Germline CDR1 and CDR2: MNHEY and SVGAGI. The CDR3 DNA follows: TGTGCCAGCAGTTACGTTGGGGGGTCTAGCACAGATACGCAGTATTTT. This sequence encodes CASSYVGGSSTDTQYF.

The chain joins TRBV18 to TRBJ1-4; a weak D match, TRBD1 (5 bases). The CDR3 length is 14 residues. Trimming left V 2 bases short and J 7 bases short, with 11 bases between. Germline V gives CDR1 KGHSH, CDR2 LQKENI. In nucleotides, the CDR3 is TGTGCCAGCTCACCATTAGGGGCGGGTGAAAAACTGTTTTTT. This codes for CASSPLGAGEKLFF.

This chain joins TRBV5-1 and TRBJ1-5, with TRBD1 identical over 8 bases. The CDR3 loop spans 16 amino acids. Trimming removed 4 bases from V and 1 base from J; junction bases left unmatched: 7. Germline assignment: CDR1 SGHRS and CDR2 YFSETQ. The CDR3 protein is CASSPGQGWSNQPQHF. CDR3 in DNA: TGCGCCAGCAGCCCTGGACAGGGTTGGAGCAATCAGCCCCAGCATTTT.

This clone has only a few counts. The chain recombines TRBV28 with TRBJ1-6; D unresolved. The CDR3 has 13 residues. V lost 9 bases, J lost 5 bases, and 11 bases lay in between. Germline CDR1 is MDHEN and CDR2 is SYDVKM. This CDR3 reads CASSVKDNSPLHF. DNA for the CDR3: TGTGCCAGTAGCGTTAAGGATAATTCACCCCTCCACTTT.

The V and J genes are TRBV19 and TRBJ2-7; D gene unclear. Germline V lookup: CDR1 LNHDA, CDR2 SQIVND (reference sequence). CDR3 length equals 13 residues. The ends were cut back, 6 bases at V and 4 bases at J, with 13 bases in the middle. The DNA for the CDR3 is TGTGCCAGTAGCGTGGGCACCAAATACGAGCAGTACTTC. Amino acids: CASSVGTKYEQYF. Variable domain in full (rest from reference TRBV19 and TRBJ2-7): DGGITQSPKYLFRKEGQNVTLSCEQNLNHDAMYWYRQDPGQGLRLIYYSQIVNDFQKGDIAEGYSVSREKKESFPLTVTSAQKNPTAFYLCASSVGTKYEQYFGPGTRLTVT.

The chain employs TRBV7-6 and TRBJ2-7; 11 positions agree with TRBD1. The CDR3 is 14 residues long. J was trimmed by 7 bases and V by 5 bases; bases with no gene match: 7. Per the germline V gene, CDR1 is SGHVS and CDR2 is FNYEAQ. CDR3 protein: CASSPGTGGREQYF. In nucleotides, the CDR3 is TGTGCCAGCAGCCCGGGGACAGGGGGGCGGGAGCAGTACTTC.

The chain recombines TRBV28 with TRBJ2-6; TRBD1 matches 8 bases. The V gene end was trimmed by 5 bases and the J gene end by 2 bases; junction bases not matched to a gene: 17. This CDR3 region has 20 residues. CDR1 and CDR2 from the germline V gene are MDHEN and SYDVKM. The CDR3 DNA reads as TGTGCCAGCAGTCCCCTAGGGACAGGTCTCTTCATTCCTGGGGCCAACGTCCTGACTTTC. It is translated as CASSPLGTGLFIPGANVLTF.

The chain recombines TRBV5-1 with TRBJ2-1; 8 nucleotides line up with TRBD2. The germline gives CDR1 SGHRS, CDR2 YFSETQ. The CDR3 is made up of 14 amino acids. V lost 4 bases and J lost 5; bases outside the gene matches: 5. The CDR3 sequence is CASSAGLGNNEQFF. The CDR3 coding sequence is TGCGCCAGCAGCGCGGGACTAGGGAACAATGAGCAGTTCTTC.

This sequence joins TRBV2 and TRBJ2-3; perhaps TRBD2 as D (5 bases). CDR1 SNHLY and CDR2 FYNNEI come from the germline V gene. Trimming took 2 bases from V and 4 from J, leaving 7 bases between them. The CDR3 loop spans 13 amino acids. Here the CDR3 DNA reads TGTGCCAGCAGTGAAAACGGGGCAGATACGCAGTATTTT. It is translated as CASSENGADTQYF.

The CDR3 is CASSLVLAGVFDEQYF. CDR3 nucleotides: TGTGCCAGCAGCTTAGTTCTAGCGGGAGTTTTCGACGAGCAGTACTTC. This chain joins TRBV7-2 and TRBJ2-7; 10 positions match TRBD2. CDR3 size: 16 residues. Germline V gene lookup returns CDR1 SGHTA and CDR2 FQGNSA. V shed 1 base, J shed 5 bases, and the junction held 8 bases outside the gene matches.